The clone carrying this TCR beta chain was observed a few times. As every portion of the isolated RNA was reverse transcribed, the sequencing read expressed TCRB transcripts. The assay was immunoSEQ multiplex PCR, and TCRdb's table has in-frame clones only and misses some. The repertoire holds about 230,000 clones, 9.6% seen once, with 0.034% in the top ten. These data come from a study of beta chain features in type 1 diabetes. This CDR3 contains 18 residues. With 7 bases clipped from V and 0 bases from J, the junction kept 13 bases outside the gene matches. Germline V gene sequence: CDR1 SQVTM, CDR2 ANQGSEA.

The clonotype was recovered from a woman in her late teens or twenties in good health. Sequencing input: naive CD4+ T cells from blood. V is TRBV29-1 and J is TRBJ2-5; 14 bases map to TRBD2. CDR3 region: CSAKPGLAGGLYQETQYF. As DNA, the CDR3 is TGCAGCGCCAAGCCCGGACTAGCGGGAGGTTTGTACCAAGAGACCCAGTACTTC.